Below, 21 T cell receptor beta chains from the same sample are listed, as sequenced in a study of T-cell memory formation after mild COVID-19. TCRdb passed the 5' RACE reads through MiXCR, listing each CDR3 protein once. The sample holds over 450,000 distinct CDR3 sequences; roughly 20% are singletons and the top ten take around 12%. Specimen: PBMCs or a T cell subset sorted from them (not recorded which). The receptors shown here come from an adult woman who had mild COVID-19 (a few samples of this study predate the infection). Cell type and time point are not known.

The CDR3 DNA is TGCAGTGCTTCCAAATACGAGCAGTACTTC. Encoded protein: CSASKYEQYF. The chain employs TRBV20-1 and TRBJ2-7; D not certain. The V and J ends lost 5 bases and 4 bases respectively, with 6 bases between them. Germline lookup yields CDR1 DFQATT and CDR2 SNEGSKA (reference sequence). The CDR3 runs to 10 residues.

The chain is built from TRBV20-1 and TRBJ2-7, with D unclear. This CDR3 has 16 residues. The germline CDR1 and CDR2 sequences are DFQATT and SNEGSKA (reference sequence). Trimming pared 0 bases from V and 0 bases from J, leaving 15 bases between. CDR3: CSAREFPPRLSYEQYF. The CDR3 DNA reads as TGCAGTGCTAGAGAATTTCCTCCCCGACTCTCCTACGAGCAGTACTTC.

This clonotype was counted at least ten times. The rearrangement joins TRBV7-2 to TRBJ2-7, with 11 bases lining up with TRBD2. The CDR3 is 16 amino acids. V lost 4 bases, J lost 3 bases, and 8 bases stayed unmatched. Germline V gives CDR1 SGHTA, CDR2 FQGNSA. The CDR3 protein is CASSSRPGTSGYEQYF. Here the CDR3 DNA reads TGTGCCAGCAGCTCTCGTCCCGGGACTAGCGGCTACGAGCAGTACTTC.

V is TRBV20-1 and J is TRBJ2-1, with 8 bases aligning to TRBD2. Germline V CDR1 and CDR2: DFQATT, SNEGSKA (reference sequence). The V gene end was trimmed by 6 bases and the J gene end by 3 bases; junction bases not matched to a gene: 10. The CDR3 consists of 15 residues. In DNA form, the CDR3 reads TGCAGTGCGTTCAACCCGGGACTAGTCTACAATGAGCAGTTCTTC. Encoded protein: CSAFNPGLVYNEQFF.

This clonotype was counted between two and nine times. The V and J genes are TRBV5-1 and TRBJ1-6; no clear D gene. This CDR3 is built from 13 residues. CDR1 SGHRS and CDR2 YFSETQ come from the germline V gene. V lost 5 bases and J lost 10, with 13 bases in between. The CDR3 sequence: CASRPDEGSPLHF. For the CDR3, the DNA is TGCGCCAGCAGACCCGACGAGGGATCACCCCTCCACTTT.

The sample holds a few counts of this clonotype. J is TRBJ1-1 and V is TRBV28; D unclear. CDR3 length: 12 amino acids. CDR1 is MDHEN and CDR2 is SYDVKM in the germline V gene. Trimming took off 7 bases at V and 1 base at J, with 7 bases between the two ends. CDR3 DNA sequence: TGTGCCAGCAATTGGGAGAACACTGAAGCTTTCTTT. Its protein product is CASNWENTEAFF. The full variable domain, with the rest looked up from reference TRBV28 and TRBJ1-1, is DVKVTQSSRYLVKRTGEKVFLECVQDMDHENMFWYRQDPGLGLRLIYFSYDVKMKEKGDIPEGYSVSREKKERFSLILESASTNQTSMYLCASNWENTEAFFGQGTRLTVV.

This sequence joins TRBV7-9 and TRBJ1-1, with 9 positions matching TRBD1. Germline trimming cut 0 bases from V and 5 bases from J; bases unmatched to any gene: 7. The CDR3 is 16 amino acids. Per the germline V gene, CDR1 is SEHNR and CDR2 is FQNEAQ (reference sequence). In nucleotides, the CDR3 is TGTGCCAGCAGCTTAGCGATTTGGGACAGGGAAACTGAAGCTTTCTTT. The encoded protein is CASSLAIWDRETEAFF.

The chain has TRBV4-2 and TRBJ2-5, with D tentatively TRBD1 (6 bases). Trimming stripped 4 bases from V and 4 bases from J, with 13 bases between. Looked up from germline, CDR1 is LGHNA and CDR2 is YNFKEQ. This CDR3 has 14 residues. CDR3 in DNA: TGTGCCAGCAGCCCCCAGGGGCATGGAGAGACCCAGTACTTC. It codes for CASSPQGHGETQYF.

This clonotype was detected a few times. The chain is built from TRBV20-1 and TRBJ1-2; 7 positions agree with TRBD1. The V and J ends lost 1 base and 0 bases, in that order; junction bases with no gene match: 2. CDR3 length: 14 amino acids. Germline values: CDR1 DFQATT, CDR2 SNEGSKA (reference sequence). Here the CDR3 DNA reads TGCAGTGCTAGAGCCGGGACAGCTAACTATGGCTACACCTTC. Its protein is CSARAGTANYGYTF.

The gene calls are TRBV5-5 and TRBJ1-1, with D possibly TRBD1 on 6 matching bases. This CDR3 has 14 residues. Per the germline V gene, CDR1 is SGHKS and CDR2 is YYEKEE (reference sequence). Trimming stripped 2 bases from V and 13 bases from J, with 21 bases between. The CDR3, as DNA: TGTGCCAGCAGCTTAGAGGTGGGGGCCGGGGGACTTTTCTTT. The encoded protein is CASSLEVGAGGLFF.

CDR3 nucleotide sequence: TGTGCCTGGAGTGGAGGCGGGAACAATGAGCAGTTCTTC. Translated, it gives CAWSGGGNNEQFF. J is TRBJ2-1 and V is TRBV30; D may be TRBD2 (6 bases). V lost 1 base, J lost 5 bases, and 9 bases lay in between. Germline V lookup: CDR1 GTSNPN, CDR2 SVGIG (reference sequence). The CDR3 length is 13 residues.

This clonotype was recorded many times. The rearrangement joins TRBV7-9 to TRBJ2-1, with no clear D. V was trimmed by 1 base and J by 7 bases, leaving 8 bases between them. CDR1 SEHNR and CDR2 FQNEAQ come from the germline V gene (reference sequence). The CDR3 is 13 amino acids. The CDR3 spells CASSLGHRNEQFF. As DNA, the CDR3 is TGTGCCAGCAGCTTAGGCCACAGAAATGAGCAGTTCTTC.

This clonotype has a handful of counts. This rearrangement joins TRBV12-3 or TRBV12-4 to TRBJ2-1; tentatively, D is TRBD1 (5 bases). Trimming cost V 5 bases and J 7 bases, with 12 bases left between them. The CDR3 runs 13 residues. The chain's CDR3 is CASSVQGPNEQFF. Here the CDR3 DNA reads TGTGCCAGCAGTGTGCAGGGCCCAAATGAGCAGTTCTTC.

This chain connects TRBV7-9 to TRBJ2-1; 9 nucleotides align to TRBD2. Germline V gives CDR1 SEHNR, CDR2 FQNEAQ (reference sequence). J was trimmed by 4 bases and V by 6 bases; bases with no gene match: 10. There are 16 residues in the CDR3. Here the CDR3 reads CASSLHGTSLYNEQFF. CDR3 nucleotide sequence: TGTGCCAGCAGTCTTCACGGGACTAGCTTATACAATGAGCAGTTCTTC. Full variable domain (missing parts from reference TRBV7-9 and TRBJ2-1): DTGVSQNPRHKITKRGQNVTFRCDPISEHNRLYWYRQTLGQGPEFLTYFQNEAQLEKSRLLSDRFSAERPKGSFSTLEIQRTEQGDSAMYLCASSLHGTSLYNEQFFGPGTRLTVL.

There are a few counts of this clonotype. CDR3 nucleotides: TGTGCCAGCAGTTTCCTAGCGGGGGGCGAGAATGAGCAGTTCTTC. This encodes CASSFLAGGENEQFF. V is TRBV6-5 and J is TRBJ2-1, with 11 bases matching TRBD2. Germline V gives CDR1 MNHEY, CDR2 SVGAGI. The CDR3 totals 15 residues. Trimming removed 4 bases from V and 7 bases from J; junction bases left unmatched: 6.

This clonotype occurred many times. The V call is TRBV27, the J call TRBJ2-7, with 8 positions matching TRBD2. V lost 4 bases and J lost 2; bases outside the gene matches: 4. Germline V CDR1 and CDR2: MNHEY, SMNVEV (reference sequence). The length of the CDR3 is 14 residues. Written as DNA, the CDR3 is TGTGCCAGCAGTTCTGTAGCGGGGACCTACGAGCAGTACTTC. This encodes CASSSVAGTYEQYF.

This clonotype has only a few counts. The chain employs TRBV7-2 and TRBJ2-6, with D perhaps matching TRBD1 or TRBD2 (5 bases each). This CDR3 comprises 15 residues. Germline CDR1 and CDR2: SGHTA and FQGNSA. The V end was cut by 3 bases, the J end by 2 bases, with 8 bases between. CDR3 coding DNA: TGTGCCAGCAGCTTTGGGGGAACTGGGGCCAACGTCCTGACTTTC. It codes for CASSFGGTGANVLTF.

V and J are TRBV5-4 and TRBJ2-1; D uncertain. The CDR3 length is 13 residues. V gave up 0 bases and J gave up 7 bases, with 8 bases separating them. Germline V gene data show CDR1 as SGHNT and CDR2 as YYREEE (reference sequence). The CDR3 region has the DNA TGTGCCAGCAGCTTGGCCGCTGTAAATGAGCAGTTCTTC. Residues: CASSLAAVNEQFF.

V is TRBV10-3 and J is TRBJ2-2; D unresolved. The CDR3 contains 16 residues. The V end lost 0 bases, the J end lost 1 base, and 9 bases lay between the germline ends. Germline-derived CDR1 and CDR2 are ENHRY and SYGVKD. CDR3 sequence reads: CAISESESWNTGELFF. The CDR3 DNA is TGTGCCATCAGTGAGTCAGAGAGCTGGAACACCGGGGAGCTGTTTTTT.

A remark on this clonotype: A junction end diverges from the germline sequence, so it may reflect a read error. This chain connects TRBV7-7 to TRBJ2-7; 7 bases map to TRBD1. CDR3 length equals 15 residues. Germline V gives CDR1 SSHAT, CDR2 FNYEAQ (reference sequence). The CDR3 loop is CASSLFQGVLYEQYF. CDR3 bases: TGTGCTAGCAGCTTGTTCCAGGGGGTTTTGTACGAGCAGTACTTC.

The rearrangement links TRBV25-1 to TRBJ2-2, with D unclear. The CDR3 totals 16 residues. Per germline, CDR1 MGHDK and CDR2 SYGVNS. V was shortened by 4 bases and J by 1 base, with 13 bases between the two germline ends. The CDR3 protein is CASSGVSGRNTGELFF. The CDR3 DNA follows: TGTGCCAGCAGTGGGGTGTCGGGCAGGAACACCGGGGAGCTGTTTTTT.